This is a list of T cell receptor beta chains from one sample in a study of T cells in Graves' hyperthyroidism and ophthalmopathy. Each CDR3 protein gets one entry after TCRdb re-called the multiplex PCR reads with MiXCR. The sample consists of about 570,000 distinct CDR3 sequences, about 43% of them appearing once. The source material was peripheral blood or thyroid tissue (not recorded which). All receptors come from an adult woman with Graves' disease, either hyperthyroidism or ophthalmopathy (not recorded which). CDR3s include the opening cysteine and the closing phenylalanine or tryptophan. The order of the fields is clone size, J gene, D gene, V gene, CDR3 DNA, CDR3 protein. A D gene is named only where the DNA matches it firmly. Some rows have no size entry. The others give once, few or many, or a class for an expanded clone.

many	TRBJ2-7	TRBD2	TRBV11-3	TGTGCCAGCAGCTTAGGAGGTAGCGGGCCCTACGAGCAGTACTTC	CASSLGGSGPYEQYF
-	TRBJ1-5	TRBD1	TRBV10-3	TGTGCCATCAGTGAGGTGGGACAGGAAGAAAATCAGCCCCAGCATTTT	CAISEVGQEENQPQHF
many	TRBJ2-2	TRBD2	TRBV4-1	TGCGCCAGCAGCCAAGGAAGGCTAGCGGGAGGCGGGGAGCTGTTTTTT	CASSQGRLAGGGELFF
-	TRBJ1-1	-	TRBV7-2	TGTGCCAGCAGTTCCCGACGGGGAGCAGTTGCTTTCTTT	CASSSRRGAVAFF
-	TRBJ2-3	-	TRBV6-5	TGTGCCAGCAGCCGGGACAACACAGATACGCAGTATTTT	CASSRDNTDTQYF
once	TRBJ2-6	-	TRBV2	TGTGCCAGCAGGCCACCCAGGAACTCTGGGGCCAACGTCCTGACTTTC	CASRPPRNSGANVLTF
many	TRBJ1-1	TRBD1	TRBV5-8	TGTGCCAGCATTCTGGACAGGGGTACTGAAGCTTTCTTT	CASILDRGTEAFF
-	TRBJ2-6	-	TRBV7-2	TGTGCCAGCAGCGCAGGGGGGGCCAACGTCCTGACTTTC	CASSAGGANVLTF
-	TRBJ1-2	TRBD1	TRBV7-2	TGTGCCAGCAGTTTATATCGGGACAGCATCTATGGCTACACCTTC	CASSLYRDSIYGYTF
many	TRBJ1-2	-	TRBV7-2	TGTGCCAGCAGCATTACAAGCGATGCTAACTATGGCTACACCTTC	CASSITSDANYGYTF
-	TRBJ1-1	-	TRBV25-1	TGTGCCAGCAGCCCGAACGGACGGGACACTGAAGCTTCCTTT	CASSPNGRDTEASF
many	TRBJ1-1	-	TRBV7-2	TGTGCCAGCAGCATAGACGCAGAGAACACTGAAGCTTTCTTT	CASSIDAENTEAFF
many	TRBJ1-2	TRBD1	TRBV6-6	TGTGCCAGCATTAGGACAGGGGGCGTCCAGGGCTACACCTTC	CASIRTGGVQGYTF
many	TRBJ2-7	-	TRBV5-1	TGCGCCAGCAGCTTGGGGAACTACGAGCAGTACTTC	CASSLGNYEQYF
many	TRBJ1-1	-	TRBV6-5	TGTGCCAGCAGTTACGGTCCCATGAACACTGAAGCTTTCTTT	CASSYGPMNTEAFF
-	TRBJ2-5	-	TRBV12-3/TRBV12-4	TGTGCCAGCAACCAGGGATCCGAGACCCAGTACTTC	CASNQGSETQYF
many	TRBJ2-7	-	TRBV7-8	TGTGCCAGCAGCTTAGAACCCTGGGGCGAGCAGTACTTC	CASSLEPWGEQYF
-	TRBJ1-6	-	TRBV15	TGTGCCACCAGCAGAGGTTTTGACTATATACTTTCACCCCTCCACTTT	CATSRGFDYILSPLHF
few	TRBJ2-1	TRBD2	TRBV7-2	TGTGCCAGCAGCTTTACTAGCGGGAGGTGGGATGAGCAGTTCTTC	CASSFTSGRWDEQFF
-	TRBJ1-5	-	TRBV2	TGTGCCAGCAGGGCAACTAGCGGGAGCAATCAGCCCCAGCATTTT	CASRATSGSNQPQHF
few	TRBJ1-4	-	TRBV3-1	TGTGCCAGCAGCCAAGTTTGGCCGGGGGGGAAAGGAGAAAAACTGTTTTTT	CASSQVWPGGKGEKLFF
once	TRBJ1-3	-	TRBV7-8	TGTGCCAGCAGCTTAGACTCGCAGCTGACTGGAAACACCATATATTTT	CASSLDSQLTGNTIYF
many	TRBJ1-6	-	TRBV9	TGTGCCAGCAGCGTATCCAGTGGAAGGTCACCCCTCCACTTT	CASSVSSGRSPLHF
once	TRBJ2-7	-	TRBV12-3/TRBV12-4	TGTGCCAGCAGCCCGACATTCGGGAGACGGACCTACGAGCAGTACTTC	CASSPTFGRRTYEQYF
many	TRBJ2-7	-	TRBV7-9	TGTGCCAGCAGCTTGTGGACATGGGAATCCTACGAGCAGTACTTC	CASSLWTWESYEQYF
-	TRBJ2-5	TRBD2	TRBV29-1	TGCAGCGTTCGGGGACTAGCGGGGCAAGAGACCCAGTACTTC	CSVRGLAGQETQYF
many	TRBJ1-1	-	TRBV6-6	TGTGCCAGCAGTCCCGCGGTCGGGGCTGTGAACACTGAAGCTTTCTTT	CASSPAVGAVNTEAFF
many	TRBJ1-2	-	TRBV7-9	TGTGCCAGCAGCCCCTCTCGAGGAGGCTACACCTTC	CASSPSRGGYTF
many	TRBJ2-6	-	TRBV2	TGTGCCAGCAGTGGTCAGAAGTCTGGGGCCAACGTCCTGACTTTC	CASSGQKSGANVLTF
many	TRBJ1-6	TRBD1	TRBV6-6	TGTGCCAGCAAACATAACAGGGGCCGGAATAATTCACCCCTCCACTTT	CASKHNRGRNNSPLHF
-	TRBJ1-6	-	TRBV19	TGTGACATCGCTACAGGGAGGAGAAATTCACCCCTCCACTTT	CDIATGRRNSPLHF
-	TRBJ2-6	-	TRBV27	TGTGCCAGCAGTCGGGCCTCTGGGGCCAACGTCCTGGCTTTC	CASSRASGANVLAF
many	TRBJ1-3	-	TRBV20-1	TGCAGTGCTAGAGACGGGACGGCCTCTGGAAACACCATATATTTT	CSARDGTASGNTIYF
many	TRBJ2-5	-	TRBV6-6	TGTGCCAGCAACGAAGGGGGGGAGGAGACCCAGTACTTC	CASNEGGEETQYF
-	TRBJ2-7	TRBD2	TRBV7-9	TGTGCCAGCACCACCATCTCGGGAGGGTCCTACAATGAGCAGTACTTC	CASTTISGGSYNEQYF
-	TRBJ2-5	TRBD1	TRBV7-8	TGTGCCAGCAGCTCCATACCGGGACAGGGGGAGACCCAGTACTTC	CASSSIPGQGETQYF
-	TRBJ2-3	TRBD1	TRBV7-9	TGTGCCAGCAGCCCTCTCGTGGGACAGGGTATAGATACGCAGTATTTT	CASSPLVGQGIDTQYF
many	TRBJ1-5	TRBD1	TRBV30	TGTGCCTGGAGTGTAAGGGGGCAGGGCAATCAGCCCCAGCATTTT	CAWSVRGQGNQPQHF
-	TRBJ2-5	-	TRBV12-3/TRBV12-4	TGTGCCAGCAGTTGGCCGACATTGGGCCCAAGCGAGACCCAGTACTTC	CASSWPTLGPSETQYF
once	TRBJ2-2	-	TRBV20-1	TGCAGTGCTGAGAGCGGGGAGCTGTTTTTT	CSAESGELFF